This T cell receptor beta chain was identified in a study of T cells expressing NK-cell markers. Comment on this clonotype: Its matching antigen is unknown.

Broader study findings: Dominant NKG2C+ clonotype frequencies of about 1.0-7.0% of CD8+ T cells were measured in several donors. Questions lingered over whether expanded NKG2C+ T cell clones were HCMV-specific.

TCRdb reprocessed the 5' RACE reads and reports one entry per CDR3 protein, with no DNA. The sample table sets out 550,000 or so distinct CDR3 sequences. The CDR3 contains 16 residues. The TCR comes from a man younger than 35 in good health. Sample: blood T cells: a sorted CD56 or NKG2C T cell subset, CD4+ or CD8+ T cells, or bulk PBMC T cells (not recorded which). V and J are TRBV12-3 or TRBV12-4 and TRBJ2-1; TCRdb picks TRBD1, but there is no DNA to check that call. The CDR3 sequence: CASSISETGHNEEQFF.